The 22 T cell receptor beta chains below were found in one sample sequenced in a study of neurological immune-mediated disorders. TCRdb used MiXCR to reprocess the 5' RACE reads, holding one entry per CDR3 protein. The data contain about 66,000 distinct CDR3 sequences, around 5% of them singletons. The sequencing sample was made of PBMCs. The receptors were gathered from a woman between 70 and 85 years old with multiple sclerosis.

The J gene is TRBJ2-2, the V gene TRBV7-2; 11 bases are a match to TRBD2. The CDR3 has 14 residues. CDR1 is SGHTA and CDR2 is FQGNSA in the germline V gene. Trimming took 6 bases from V and 6 from J; bases not matched to a gene: 3. The CDR3 bases are TGTGCCAGCAGAGTAGCGGGAGGGGCCGGGGAGCTGTTTTTT. Translating gives CASRVAGGAGELFF.

This clonotype occurred many times. The rearrangement links TRBV6-5 to TRBJ2-1, with 9 bases identical to TRBD1. The CDR3 has 14 residues. Per germline, CDR1 MNHEY and CDR2 SVGAGI. Losses at the gene ends were 7 bases for V and 3 bases for J; bases not matched to a gene: 4. Here the CDR3 reads CASNTGGYYNEQFF. Written as DNA, the CDR3 is TGTGCCAGCAATACAGGGGGCTACTACAATGAGCAGTTCTTC.

This clonotype was seen many times. The CDR3 reads CASSFPGEGTEAFF. The CDR3 region has the DNA TGTGCCAGCAGCTTCCCCGGGGAGGGGACTGAAGCTTTCTTT. The V and J genes are TRBV7-2 and TRBJ1-1; tentatively, D is TRBD1 (5 bases). Germline lookup yields CDR1 SGHTA and CDR2 FQGNSA. This CDR3 is 14 amino acids long. Between the trimmed V and J ends, which lost 3 bases and 5 bases, there was a span of 13 bases. The full variable domain, with the rest looked up from reference TRBV7-2 and TRBJ1-1, is GAGVSQSPSNKVTEKGKDVELRCDPISGHTALYWYRQSLGQGLEFLIYFQGNSAPDKSGLPSDRFSAERTGGSVSTLTIQRTQQEDSAVYLCASSFPGEGTEAFFGQGTRLTVV.

This clonotype has a count of ten or more. The chain links TRBV29-1 to TRBJ2-2; 13 nucleotides align to TRBD2. Germline V lookup: CDR1 SQVTM, CDR2 ANQGSEA. This CDR3 has 17 amino acids. V lost 5 bases, J lost 4 bases, and 10 bases stayed unmatched. Here the CDR3 reads CSVSGTSGTKSTGELFF. DNA for the CDR3: TGCAGCGTTTCCGGGACTAGCGGGACTAAATCCACCGGGGAGCTGTTTTTT.

Note on this clonotype: A read error is likely, as this CDR3 ends without the conserved phenylalanine or tryptophan. The V and J genes are TRBV5-1 and TRBJ2-7; D tentatively reads TRBD1 or TRBD2 (5 bases each). Germline V gene lookup returns CDR1 SGHRS and CDR2 YFSETQ. V was shortened by 2 bases and J by 6 bases, with 12 bases between the two germline ends. The CDR3 runs 13 residues. The CDR3 protein is CASSFPSGSEQYI. CDR3 DNA sequence: TGCGCCAGCAGCTTTCCCTCAGGGAGCGAGCAGTACATC.

This clonotype was recorded at least ten times. The genes are TRBV27 and TRBJ1-2; 7 bases fit TRBD1. In germline, CDR1 is MNHEY, CDR2 SMNVEV (reference sequence). CDR3 length: 18 amino acids. J lost 6 bases, V lost 3 bases, and 19 bases had no gene match. This CDR3 is CASSFLTGSLASSDGYTF. CDR3 bases: TGTGCCAGCAGTTTCCTGACAGGGAGCCTTGCTAGTTCGGATGGCTACACCTTC.

This clonotype has just a few counts. Sequence at one end of the junction differs from germline and may be a read error. The gene calls are TRBV7-7 and TRBJ2-1; 7 nucleotides line up with TRBD1. The CDR3 is made up of 16 amino acids. Germline CDR1 reads SSHAT; CDR2 reads FNYEAQ (reference sequence). The CDR3 protein is CASSLEQGGSYNEQFF. The CDR3 bases are TGTGCTAGCAGCTTAGAGCAAGGGGGCAGCTACAATGAGCAGTTCTTC.

This clonotype has ten or more counts. The chain combines TRBV18 with TRBJ2-7; 7 bases align to TRBD1. The CDR3 sequence is 16 residues long. Trimming took 2 bases from V and 3 from J; bases not matched to a gene: 10. Germline V gene sequence: CDR1 KGHSH, CDR2 LQKENI. In nucleotides, the CDR3 is TGTGCCAGCTCACCATCCCCGGGCAGGGGGAGCTACGAGCAGTACTTC. It encodes CASSPSPGRGSYEQYF.

In its sample, this clonotype was seen many times. The genes are TRBV29-1 and TRBJ2-7, with D perhaps TRBD2 (7 bases). Germline V lookup: CDR1 SQVTM, CDR2 ANQGSEA. V lost 4 bases to trimming and J lost 5 bases, with 21 bases between them. This CDR3 is 15 amino acids long. The CDR3 loop reads CSVGPQGRVIHEQYF. In nucleotides, the CDR3 is TGCAGCGTTGGGCCCCAGGGGAGGGTAATCCACGAGCAGTACTTC.

Many counts were recorded for this clonotype. The V and J genes are TRBV20-1 and TRBJ2-7; D perhaps matches TRBD2 (7 bases). This CDR3 comprises 13 residues. V dropped 3 bases and J dropped 6 bases, with 15 bases sitting between them. Germline V CDR1 and CDR2: DFQATT, SNEGSKA (reference sequence). CDR3 in DNA: TGCAGTGCTAGGGGGGGGCCGAGCTCCGAGCAGTACTTC. This sequence encodes CSARGGPSSEQYF.

The J gene is TRBJ2-1, the V gene TRBV6-8, with D possibly matching TRBD1 (5 bases). V lost 5 bases to trimming and J lost 4 bases, with 15 bases between them. CDR3 size: 15 residues. Germline V gene data show CDR1 as MNHGY and CDR2 as SAAAGT. This CDR3 is CASSSTVGAYNEQFF. CDR3 DNA sequence: TGTGCCAGCAGTAGCACGGTTGGGGCTTACAATGAGCAGTTCTTC.

The V and J genes are TRBV5-1 and TRBJ1-1; 7 bases map to TRBD1. V was pared by 0 bases and J by 0 bases, with 5 bases of the junction left unmatched. The CDR3 sequence is 16 residues long. CDR1 is SGHRS and CDR2 is YFSETQ in the germline V gene. CDR3 coding DNA: TGCGCCAGCAGCTTGGCCGGGACAGTCATGAACACTGAAGCTTTCTTT. Amino acid sequence: CASSLAGTVMNTEAFF.

This clonotype was counted a few times. V is TRBV7-8 and J is TRBJ1-2; no clear D. CDR3 length: 13 amino acids. Trimming took off 5 bases at V and 7 bases at J, with 14 bases between the two ends. Germline V gives CDR1 SGHVS, CDR2 FQNEAQ. CDR3 loop: CASSPITKSGYTF. CDR3 nucleotide sequence: TGTGCCAGCAGCCCCATTACTAAGTCTGGCTACACCTTC.

This clonotype was observed at least ten times. This chain connects TRBV29-1 to TRBJ2-5; D might be TRBD2 (6 bases). Germline lookup yields CDR1 SQVTM and CDR2 ANQGSEA. The germline V and J ends were trimmed by 7 bases and 4 bases, with 10 bases remaining between them. CDR3 size: 11 residues. CDR3 in amino acids: CSGGAGETQYF. The CDR3 DNA sequence: TGCAGCGGCGGGGCAGGAGAGACCCAGTACTTC.

Notes on this clonotype: This may be a read error: a much more frequent sequence differs by one nucleotide. CDR3 region: CASSQDNGSAAKNIQYF. The DNA for the CDR3 is TGCGCCAGCAGCCAAGATAACGGGAGTGCAGCCAAAAACATTCAGTACTTC. The chain employs TRBV4-1 and TRBJ2-4; tentative D call: TRBD2 (6 bases). This CDR3 is built from 17 residues. V lost 0 bases and J 0 bases, leaving 12 bases between the germline ends. The germline CDR1 and CDR2 sequences are MGHRA and YSYEKL.

This clonotype has at least ten counts. The gene calls are TRBV10-1 and TRBJ2-1; the D gene is possibly TRBD2 (5 bases). This CDR3 is built from 11 residues. Trimming removed 3 bases from V and 9 bases from J, with 6 bases in between. Germline values: CDR1 WNHNN, CDR2 SYGVQD (reference sequence). In DNA form, the CDR3 reads TGCGCCAGCAGTGACGCGGGTGAGCAGTTCTTC. Its translation: CASSDAGEQFF.

This clonotype was detected many times. This chain links TRBV20-1 with TRBJ1-5, with 8 nucleotides matching TRBD1. CDR1 DFQATT and CDR2 SNEGSKA come from the germline V gene (reference sequence). The CDR3 loop spans 13 amino acids. The trim removed 3 bases at V and 4 bases at J, leaving 2 bases unmatched. As DNA, the CDR3 is TGCAGTGCTAGGGGACAGGTAAATCAGCCCCAGCATTTT. Translated: CSARGQVNQPQHF.

This clonotype was seen many times. The CDR3 protein is CASSVGTSGRSYEQYF. CDR3 nucleotides: TGTGCCAGCAGCGTGGGGACTAGCGGCCGATCCTACGAGCAGTACTTC. The gene calls are TRBV7-8 and TRBJ2-7; TRBD2 agrees at 11 bases. This CDR3 has 16 amino acids. The germline gives CDR1 SGHVS, CDR2 FQNEAQ. Trimming took 5 bases from V and 1 from J; bases not matched to a gene: 7.

As for this clonotype: A read error may explain this, as a much larger clone is one base away. The gene calls are TRBV3-1 and TRBJ1-2; D is possibly TRBD1 (5 bases). With 5 bases removed from V and 4 bases from J, the gap between germline ends came to 11 bases. The CDR3 is made up of 13 amino acids. The germline gives CDR1 LGHDT, CDR2 YNNKEL (reference sequence). The CDR3, as DNA: TGTGCCAGCAGCACCGGGACGGCCTATGGCTACACCTTC. Its translation: CASSTGTAYGYTF.

This sequence joins TRBV19 and TRBJ2-2; D gene unclear. CDR1 is LNHDA and CDR2 is SQIVND in the germline V gene (reference sequence). Between the trimmed V and J ends, which lost 4 bases and 0 bases, there was a span of 6 bases. The CDR3 covers 14 residues. The CDR3 DNA is TGTGCCAGTAGTAGTAGGGCGAACACCGGGGAGCTGTTTTTT. This encodes CASSSRANTGELFF.

This clonotype has a count of ten or more. The V and J genes are TRBV7-8 and TRBJ2-2; D ambiguous. Trimming took 5 bases from V and 2 from J, leaving 9 bases between them. Germline V gene lookup returns CDR1 SGHVS and CDR2 FQNEAQ. This CDR3 spans 14 amino acids. The CDR3 bases are TGTGCCAGCAGCCCCAGAGATAACACCGGGGAGCTGTTTTTT. Translating it yields CASSPRDNTGELFF. The whole variable domain, remainder taken from reference TRBV7-8 and TRBJ2-2, is GAGVSQSPRYKVAKRGQDVALRCDPISGHVSLFWYQQALGQGPEFLTYFQNEAQLDKSGLPSDRFFAERPEGSVSTLKIQRTQQEDSAVYLCASSPRDNTGELFFGEGSRLTVL.

This clonotype occurred many times. The rearrangement uses TRBV20-1 and TRBJ2-7; 11 bases are a match to TRBD2. In germline, CDR1 is DFQATT, CDR2 SNEGSKA (reference sequence). V was pared by 5 bases and J by 7 bases, with 7 bases of the junction left unmatched. This CDR3 has 13 residues. CDR3 DNA: TGCAGTGCTCAGACTAGCGGGACCGGAGAGCAGTACTTC. It yields the protein CSAQTSGTGEQYF.